The 27 T cell receptor beta chains given below trace back to one sample, sequenced in a study of blood T cell repertoires in COVID-19. Sequencing used immunoSEQ multiplex PCR; TCRdb keeps in-frame clones, though not all of them. The table lists some 330,000 clones, 85% to 90% of them singletons. Sequencing was carried out using peripheral blood. These receptors were obtained from a woman aged 25 to 39 with COVID-19, enrolled during active disease.

The rearrangement links TRBV5-1 to TRBJ1-2, with TRBD1 matching 8 bases. V shed 2 bases and J 6 bases; nucleotides not matched to a gene: 3. The CDR3 covers 13 residues. Germline values: CDR1 SGHRS, CDR2 YFSETQ. The CDR3 protein is CASSFPGGDGYTF. DNA for the CDR3: TGCGCCAGCAGCTTCCCAGGGGGCGATGGCTACACCTTC.

This clone was counted a single time. J is TRBJ2-7 and V is TRBV7-9, with D possibly matching TRBD2 (5 bases). CDR1 is SEHNR and CDR2 is FQNEAQ in the germline V gene (reference sequence). The CDR3 is 13 amino acids. With 5 bases removed from V and 5 bases from J, the gap between germline ends came to 13 bases. The CDR3 reads CASSPRGYHEQYF. DNA of the CDR3: TGTGCCAGCAGCCCTAGAGGGTACCACGAGCAGTACTTC.

This clone has ten or more counts. The rearrangement uses TRBV5-4 and TRBJ2-7, with D tentatively TRBD2 (6 bases). The CDR3 spans 12 residues. The germline gives CDR1 SGHNT, CDR2 YYREEE (reference sequence). V lost 5 bases and J lost 3, with 9 bases in between. CDR3 in amino acids: CASRQEGYEQYF. The DNA of the CDR3 is TGTGCCAGCAGGCAGGAGGGCTACGAGCAGTACTTC.

This clone showed up just once. The chain uses TRBV15 and TRBJ1-6; D is uncertain. CDR1 is LNHNV, CDR2 YYDKDF, per germline (reference sequence). V dropped 0 bases and J dropped 8 bases, with 5 bases sitting between them. CDR3 length: 13 residues. The CDR3 loop reads CATSREEYSPLHF. The DNA of the CDR3 is TGTGCCACCAGCAGAGAGGAGTATTCACCCCTCCACTTT.

The genes are TRBV6-5 and TRBJ2-5; 7 positions agree with TRBD2. The J segment lost 3 bases and the V segment lost 5 bases, leaving 6 bases of the junction unmatched. Germline V gene sequence: CDR1 MNHEY, CDR2 SVGAGI. There are 14 residues in the CDR3. As DNA, the CDR3 is TGTGCCAGCAGTACCCCTAGCGGAGAAGAGACCCAGTACTTC. Encoded protein: CASSTPSGEETQYF.

This clone was observed a few times. The V and J genes are TRBV6-2 or TRBV6-3 and TRBJ1-1; D is perhaps TRBD1 (5 bases). Germline CDR1 MNHEY, CDR2 SVGEGT. The V and J ends lost 5 bases and 0 bases respectively, with 16 bases between them. The CDR3 sequence is 16 residues long. CDR3 residues: CASSRGRNFMNTEAFF. CDR3 sequence (DNA): TGTGCCAGCAGTAGGGGCAGGAACTTCATGAACACTGAAGCTTTCTTT.

The CDR3 sequence: CASSADRRKANTGELFF. CDR3 coding DNA: TGTGCCAGTAGTGCGGACAGGAGAAAAGCGAACACCGGGGAGCTGTTTTTT. The chain has TRBV19 and TRBJ2-2; 7 nucleotides agree with TRBD1. The length of the CDR3 is 17 residues. The germline CDR1 and CDR2 sequences are LNHDA and SQIVND (reference sequence). V gave up 5 bases and J gave up 0 bases; unmatched junction bases: 9.

The rearrangement uses TRBV20-1 and TRBJ2-1, with 9 bases lining up with TRBD1. V lost 3 bases to trimming and J lost 2 bases; unmatched junction nucleotides: 11. The CDR3 contains 17 residues. CDR1 and CDR2 from the germline V gene are DFQATT and SNEGSKA (reference sequence). The CDR3 bases are TGCAGTGCTAGTATGGACAGGGGTCGATACCCCTACAATGAGCAGTTCTTC. It codes for CSASMDRGRYPYNEQFF.

This clone was seen just once. One end of the junction fails to match germline, which may point to a read error. The CDR3, as DNA: TGTGCCAGCAGGGAAGAGCCTGCGCAGTTCTTC. Protein sequence: CASREEPAQFF. V gene TRBV6-1 combines with J gene TRBJ2-1; D is undetermined. CDR3 size: 11 residues. Germline V lookup: CDR1 MNHNS, CDR2 SASEGT.

The CDR3 is CAGRGNGEKLFF. The CDR3 nucleotides read TGTGCCGGAAGGGGGAATGGAGAAAAACTGTTTTTT. The V and J genes are TRBV6-5 and TRBJ1-4, with D perhaps TRBD1 (6 bases). The CDR3 runs to 12 residues. V lost 11 bases, J lost 8 bases, and 15 bases lay in between. Per the germline V gene, CDR1 is MNHEY and CDR2 is SVGAGI.

This chain links TRBV6-2 or TRBV6-3 with TRBJ1-1; a possible D gene is TRBD1 (6 bases). This CDR3 comprises 13 residues. Per germline, CDR1 MNHEY and CDR2 SVGEGT. Trimming stripped 2 bases from V and 6 bases from J, with 10 bases between. CDR3 in DNA: TGTGCCAGCAGTTACGGGGGGGCCGCTGAAGCTTTCTTT. Its protein product is CASSYGGAAEAFF.

Details on this clone: This specimen includes other DNA sequences encoding the same CDR3. This rearrangement joins TRBV2 to TRBJ1-2; D may be TRBD1 (5 bases). V lost 4 bases and J 1 base, leaving 7 bases between the germline ends. Germline loops: CDR1 SNHLY, CDR2 FYNNEI. The CDR3 is 13 amino acids. The CDR3 DNA reads as TGTGCCAGCAGTGTTGACAGTAACTATGGCTACACCTTC. Amino acids: CASSVDSNYGYTF.

The chain joins TRBV5-1 to TRBJ1-3, with 7 bases aligning to TRBD1. The CDR3 contains 15 residues. With 1 base clipped from V and 4 bases from J, the junction kept 5 bases outside the gene matches. The germline V gene has CDR1 SGHRS and CDR2 YFSETQ. DNA of the CDR3: TGCGCCAGCAGCTTGCGGACAGGCGACGGAAACACCATATATTTT. It yields the protein CASSLRTGDGNTIYF.

This clone came up a few times. The chain recombines TRBV7-2 with TRBJ2-7, with 8 bases fitting TRBD2. CDR1 is SGHTA, CDR2 FQGNSA, per germline. V lost 5 bases to trimming and J lost 3 bases; unmatched junction nucleotides: 6. This CDR3 spans 14 amino acids. The CDR3 region is CASSTRGGSYEQYF. The CDR3 DNA reads TGTGCCAGCAGCACTCGCGGGGGGAGCTACGAGCAGTACTTC.

This clone turned up a few times. This sequence joins TRBV27 and TRBJ2-7; 12 positions agree with TRBD2. CDR3 length: 17 residues. Germline-derived CDR1 and CDR2 are MNHEY and SMNVEV (reference sequence). V lost 7 bases and J lost 3; bases outside the gene matches: 13. The DNA for the CDR3 is TGTGCCAGCATATATGCCCCTAGCGGGGGGGTGGTCTACGAGCAGTACGTC. Protein: CASIYAPSGGVVYEQYV.

This clone appeared once. CDR3 sequence (DNA): TGTGCCAGCAGCTTGGATACAGGGATGAACACTGAAGCTTTCTTT. This gives the protein CASSLDTGMNTEAFF. The chain couples TRBV5-5 to TRBJ1-1; the D gene is possibly TRBD1 (6 bases). The CDR3 consists of 15 residues. From germline, CDR1 is SGHKS and CDR2 YYEKEE (reference sequence). V gave up 0 bases and J gave up 0 bases, with 9 bases separating them. Full variable domain (rest looked up from reference TRBV5-5 and TRBJ1-1): DAGVTQSPTHLIKTRGQQVTLRCSPISGHKSVSWYQQVLGQGPQFIFQYYEKEERGRGNFPDRFSARQFPNYSSELNVNALLLGDSALYLCASSLDTGMNTEAFFGQGTRLTVV.

This sequence joins TRBV2 and TRBJ1-5; D not certain. CDR1 and CDR2 from the germline V gene are SNHLY and FYNNEI. This CDR3 contains 14 residues. V lost 7 bases to trimming and J lost 0 bases, with 10 bases between them. The chain's CDR3 is CASKQEYSNQPQHF. DNA of the CDR3: TGTGCCAGCAAACAAGAATATAGCAATCAGCCCCAGCATTTT.

The chain has TRBV5-4 and TRBJ1-4; D is undetermined. The germline gives CDR1 SGHNT, CDR2 YYREEE (reference sequence). This CDR3 comprises 14 residues. V lost 6 bases and J lost 4, with 13 bases in between. This CDR3 reads CASTLVALNEKLFF. The CDR3 DNA is TGTGCCAGCACCCTCGTGGCCCTTAATGAAAAACTGTTTTTT.

CDR3 coding DNA: TGTGCCAGCAGACTAATAGTGGGGGGGCCGGACACCGGGGAGCTGTTTTTT. Amino acid sequence: CASRLIVGGPDTGELFF. V usage is TRBV5-6 and J usage is TRBJ2-2; tentatively, D is TRBD2 (7 bases). The ends were cut back, 5 bases at V and 3 bases at J, with 20 bases in the middle. The CDR3 loop spans 17 amino acids. Germline V gives CDR1 SGHDT, CDR2 YYEEEE.

This rearrangement joins TRBV7-9 to TRBJ2-1; D possibly corresponds to TRBD2 (5 bases). The CDR3 consists of 16 residues. The V gene lost 5 bases and the J gene lost 4 bases, with 18 bases spanning the gap. Germline-derived CDR1 and CDR2 are SEHNR and FQNEAQ (reference sequence). The CDR3 reads CASSPIDGEQYNEQFF. CDR3 bases: TGTGCCAGCAGCCCGATTGACGGGGAACAGTACAATGAGCAGTTCTTC.

J is TRBJ1-3 and V is TRBV7-9; D possibly corresponds to TRBD1 (5 bases). CDR1 and CDR2 (germline): SEHNR, FQNEAQ (reference sequence). Between the trimmed V and J ends, which lost 6 bases and 0 bases, there was a span of 18 bases. CDR3 length equals 17 residues. As DNA, the CDR3 is TGTGCCAGCAGTTCTCCGGGACTTAGGATCTCTGGAAACACCATATATTTT. Translation: CASSSPGLRISGNTIYF.

The chain recombines TRBV5-4 with TRBJ2-3; 7 bases fit TRBD2. This CDR3 has 13 residues. Unmatched junction bases numbered 12, after V lost 10 bases and J lost 7 bases. Germline V lookup: CDR1 SGHNT, CDR2 YYREEE (reference sequence). CDR3 coding DNA: TGTGCCTCCATGGCGGGGGAAAGAAATACGCAGTATTTT. This codes for CASMAGERNTQYF.

J is TRBJ1-2 and V is TRBV5-1, with D uncertain. The CDR3 sequence is 15 residues long. The ends were cut back, 0 bases at V and 4 bases at J, with 13 bases in the middle. Germline V lookup: CDR1 SGHRS, CDR2 YFSETQ. The CDR3 spells CASSLGPGSRYGYTF. As DNA, the CDR3 is TGCGCCAGCAGCTTGGGTCCGGGGTCCCGCTATGGCTACACCTTC.

This clone was seen once. This sequence joins TRBV5-1 and TRBJ1-3, with D possibly TRBD1 on 6 matching bases. The V end lost 8 bases, the J end lost 0 bases, and 15 bases lay between the germline ends. There are 15 residues in the CDR3. Germline V gene sequence: CDR1 SGHRS, CDR2 YFSETQ. For the CDR3, the DNA is TGCGCCAGTTCTTCCGGGACAACCTCTGGAAACACCATATATTTT. This translates into CASSSGTTSGNTIYF.

J is TRBJ2-1 and V is TRBV11-1, with D possibly TRBD2 on 6 matching bases. The V end was cut by 3 bases, the J end by 10 bases, with 19 bases between. This CDR3 comprises 15 residues. CDR1 is SGHAT, CDR2 FQDESV, per germline (reference sequence). The CDR3 DNA reads as TGTGCCAGCAGCTTTCACCATCTGGGGGGTCGGGAGCAGTTCTTC. This gives the protein CASSFHHLGGREQFF.

V usage is TRBV7-8 and J usage is TRBJ1-5; 9 bases fit TRBD1. Germline V gives CDR1 SGHVS, CDR2 FQNEAQ. The CDR3 runs 14 residues. The V gene end was trimmed by 7 bases and the J gene end by 7 bases; junction bases not matched to a gene: 8. CDR3 sequence (DNA): TGTGCCAGCACCAGGGGGACAGGGAACCAGCCCCAGCATTTT. Translation gives CASTRGTGNQPQHF.

V gene TRBV7-9 combines with J gene TRBJ1-2; 8 bases fit TRBD1. From germline, CDR1 is SEHNR and CDR2 FQNEAQ (reference sequence). V shed 5 bases and J 2 bases; nucleotides not matched to a gene: 7. The CDR3 spans 15 residues. This CDR3 reads CASSRWTGWNYGYTF. DNA of the CDR3: TGTGCCAGCAGCCGTTGGACAGGGTGGAACTATGGCTACACCTTC.